This TCR beta chain appears in the sequencing data of a study of shared clonotypes between healthy human individuals (dated by TCRdb to 2020 to 2022). A note on the overall study: The cohort comprised two women and a few men aged 18 to 49 years. Per donor, leukapheresis produced somewhere between about 0.8 and 9 billion PBMCs. Different laboratories and diverse techniques were used to prepare libraries and sequence TCR repertoires, to increase sequencing depth and limit assay-specific biases. To estimate repertoire size and how much clonotype sharing occurs between individuals, the study deeply sequenced the blood TCR repertoires of a handful of healthy adults. Per donor, three plates each were used for CD4 naive and CD4 memory, two for CD8 naive, and one for CD8 memory. Study-level results and caveats: Higher generation probabilities were observed for clonotypes shared by all four sorted-subset donors than for non-shared clonotypes. Larger estimated clonotype richness was generally found for naive subsets than for memory subsets. When a handful of donors were compared, the shared fraction of clonotypes was about 5.2% for naive CD4, roughly 3.3% for naive CD8, 2.3% for memory CD4, and 0.4% for memory CD8. The genetic and exposure-history diversity represented was limited by the small number of donors. Rarefaction of sorted-subset datasets indicated incomplete sequencing despite the large sequencing depth. Sampling was restricted to blood, and TCR repertoires in tissue are likely to differ from TCR repertoires in blood. Based on pairwise subsampling, the degree of clonotype sharing among donors was expected to be affected by sequencing depth.

The donors were healthy, HIV-negative adults who had no recently reported acute infections or vaccinations. All donors were Caucasian adults living in Nashville, Tennessee, USA. CD4+ T cells were enriched through magnetic negative selection, after which naive cells were positively selected on CD45RA and the remaining negative fraction served as the memory subset. After blood collection by leukapheresis, PBMCs were isolated using Ficoll-Histopaque density gradient centrifugation and then cryopreserved in the vapor phase of liquid nitrogen. Analytical flow cytometry was used to check the purity and quantity of every magnetically sorted T cell population. Genomic DNA was isolated from each sorted fraction and quantified by UV absorbance on a Nanodrop 2000c. About this clone itself: Its antigen remains undetermined. Base quality data are lacking; no much larger clone is found one base away.

V and J are truncated by 4 bases and 2 bases respectively, leaving an intervening sequence of 15 bases. From the cysteine through the phenylalanine, the CDR3 covers 16 amino acids. Only the CDR3 portion is preserved as DNA: 48 bases, with reading frame beginning at the first base. CDR1 and CDR2 (LGHNA, YNFKEQ) derive from the germline V gene. TCR CDR3 regions were amplified from genomic DNA by multiplex PCR using the deep immunoSEQ assay. Extracted genomic DNA from each cell subset was spread evenly across all wells of several immunoSEQ 96-well plates, with each plate serving as a replicate. For sorted subsets, 200 to 250 ng genomic DNA, equal to 25,000 to 35,000 T cell genomes, was loaded into each replicate PCR. Purified libraries were measured with a Qubit 3.0 fluorometer, size-checked on a Bioanalyzer 2100, and measured again with the KAPA Library Quantification kit. Every immunoSEQ 96-well plate was sequenced on a separate single-read 150-cycle Illumina NextSeq 550 flow cell. The original pipeline was this. Because the immunoSEQ output held only junctional sequences and lacked quality scores, the filtering could not match the filtering applied to full-length reads. Sequences were annotated with PyIR, a Python wrapper for IgBLAST v1.9, using IMGT germline references to assign V/J genes and CDR3. Any read was removed if the V/J assignment was weak (E-value above 1e-6), the CDR3 was missing, or the read contained stop codons, out-of-frame junctions, or ambiguous translated residues. V3J clonotypes were defined by identical inferred V gene, J gene, and CDR3 amino acid sequence. Percentage overlap between repertoires was calculated by dividing the number of shared unique clonotypes by the size of the smaller repertoire. Richness of each repertoire was evaluated using RTK rarefaction, the Chao1 estimator, and Recon v2.1 estimates of unobserved clonotypes. OLGA was used to compute generation probabilities for all TCRbeta clonotypes that the gDNA method yielded from four donors. The source is immuneACCESS, and TCRdb retained only in-frame sequences with V and J called. Part of the clones is not carried over; for the studies checked, unresolved V genes explain less than half of this, and the remainder is unexplained. From that table come the V and J calls and clone size; the DNA was used to work out D and trimming. This sample holds under 2.5 million clones; around 90% were observed only once. The ten largest clones represent more than 0.35% of the sample.

Material for sequencing was naive CD4+ T cells from PBMCs. Read against the paper, the sample's cell subset or site label means: CD45RA+ positively selected. The rearrangement combines TRBV4-2 with TRBJ1-5; the D gene is unclear. The sequence came from a man aged 18 to 30 in good health. Some clones in this sample may be carry-over from other donors' samples. In nucleotides, the sequence is TGTGCCAGCAGCCCCGCGGAGAGGGAAGGCAATCAGCCCCAGCATTTT. Translated, this is CASSPAEREGNQPQHF.